The entry below gives a single T cell receptor (beta chain) sequence along with its context. Its cognate antigen is unknown. The V and J ends lost 1 base and 6 bases, in that order; junction bases with no gene match: 3. CDR1 is MNHNS and CDR2 is SASEGT in the germline V gene. The CDR3 is made up of 15 amino acids. The protocol was immunoSEQ multiplex PCR, while the TCRdb copy is restricted to in-frame clones and leaves out a portion. The sample carries about 40,000 clones, 82% recorded once. The entry originates in a study of OX40 agonist ivuxolimab in advanced cancers. On the study more broadly: Patients undergoing dose escalation presented with hepatocellular carcinoma, melanoma, renal cell or head and neck cancer. Therapy given before enrollment (anti-PD-1, anti-PD-L1 or anti-CTLA-4) was allowed, and approximately 40% had some. Study-level results: Normalized expansion of T-cell clones was also low for some nonresponders. Patients with a partial response at 0.1-3.0 mg/kg had among the lowest clonal expansion.

Specimen: CD4+ or CD8+ T cells sorted from blood, collected in a trial of the OX40 agonist ivuxolimab. This sequence originates from an adult with an advanced solid tumor such as melanoma, head and neck, liver or kidney cancer. This rearrangement joins TRBV6-1 to TRBJ1-6; 7 nucleotides match TRBD1. The CDR3: CASSEGTGINSPLHF. In nucleotides, the CDR3 is TGTGCCAGCAGTGAAGGGACAGGAATTAATTCACCCCTCCACTTT.